This T cell receptor beta chain was retrieved from a study of cytomegalovirus exposure and HLA in healthy donors. Study results and limitations: With later analysis, a missense DCLRE1C variant became linked to TCR beta V- and J-gene trimming.

Primers for the PCR totalled 60 Vbeta and 13 Jbeta. Profiled with immunoSEQ multiplex PCR; TCRdb holds only in-frame clones, not every one. Of about 180,000 clones in the sample, about 84% were seen once. Germline lookup yields CDR1 SGHRS and CDR2 YFSETQ. J was trimmed by 1 base and V by 5 bases; bases with no gene match: 13. This CDR3 has 18 residues. Note on this clone: Its antigen is undetermined.

This TCR was sampled from a man aged 18 to 29 in good health and CMV-seronegative. The sample consisted of PBMCs. V and J are TRBV5-1 and TRBJ2-2; TRBD2 aligns across 8 bases. The CDR3 sequence: CASSSSSGSAGNTGELFF. CDR3 coding DNA: TGCGCCAGCAGTAGCTCAAGCGGGAGTGCGGGGAACACCGGGGAGCTGTTTTTT.